This passage covers 17 T cell receptor beta chains from one sample sequenced in a study of T cell changes during pregnancy in multiple sclerosis. The repertoire was sequenced with immunoSEQ multiplex PCR; TCRdb's copy has only in-frame clones and lacks some. The data show roughly 86,000 clones, with over 80% seen just once and over 2% held by the top ten. The starting material was peripheral blood, obtained in the first trimester of pregnancy. The receptors were gathered from a female donor with multiple sclerosis, enrolled in a pregnancy study.

This chain connects TRBV6-5 to TRBJ1-2, with 8 nucleotides matching TRBD1. CDR1 MNHEY and CDR2 SVGAGI come from the germline V gene. With V trimmed by 6 bases and J by 4 bases, 10 bases remained unmatched. This CDR3 region has 15 residues. CDR3 DNA sequence: TGTGCCAGCAGGGACAGTGGACAGGGCGTCTATGGCTACACCTTC. Translating gives CASRDSGQGVYGYTF.

There are a few counts of this clone. The chain couples TRBV6-5 to TRBJ1-2; weak D call: TRBD1 (6 bases). The CDR3 spans 14 residues. The V gene lost 5 bases and the J gene lost 0 bases, with 10 bases spanning the gap. In germline, CDR1 is MNHEY, CDR2 SVGAGI. For the CDR3, the DNA is TGTGCCAGCAGTCGACAGGAATCTAACTATGGCTACACCTTC. Amino acids: CASSRQESNYGYTF.

In its sample, this clone was seen once. This chain joins TRBV4-3 and TRBJ2-3; 12 nucleotides agree with TRBD2. The CDR3 contains 17 residues. The J segment lost 6 bases and the V segment lost 4 bases, leaving 11 bases of the junction unmatched. Looked up from germline, CDR1 is LGHNA and CDR2 is YSLEER. The CDR3 DNA reads TGCGCCAGCAGCCTACGGGGGACTAGCGGGTCGTGGGATACGCAGTATTTT. Translating it yields CASSLRGTSGSWDTQYF.

V is TRBV29-1 and J is TRBJ1-4, with D hard to call. V was clipped by 5 bases and J by 8 bases, with 15 bases between them. CDR1 is SQVTM, CDR2 ANQGSEA, per germline. The CDR3 is made up of 13 amino acids. CDR3 bases: TGCAGCGTTCATCGGCCGGGTAGGGAAAAACTGTTTTTT. Translated, it gives CSVHRPGREKLFF.

This clone has just a few counts. This sequence joins TRBV28 and TRBJ2-1, with 12 nucleotides matching TRBD2. Trimming removed 6 bases from V and 0 bases from J; junction bases left unmatched: 9. Germline CDR1 MDHEN, CDR2 SYDVKM. This CDR3 is built from 18 residues. CDR3 nucleotides: TGTGCCAGCAGCCACCTAGCGGGAGGGCCGAGCTCCTACAATGAGCAGTTCTTC. Residues: CASSHLAGGPSSYNEQFF.

The chain combines TRBV18 with TRBJ1-1, with D possibly matching TRBD1 (6 bases). V was clipped by 3 bases and J by 1 base, with 12 bases between them. Germline CDR1 is KGHSH and CDR2 is LQKENI. CDR3 length: 15 residues. CDR3 DNA sequence: TGTGCCAGCTCACCTGAAGACAGGCGGAACACTGAAGCTTTCTTT. Protein product: CASSPEDRRNTEAFF. Variable domain in full (rest from reference TRBV18 and TRBJ1-1): NAGVMQNPRHLVRRRGQEARLRCSPMKGHSHVYWYRQLPEEGLKFMVYLQKENIIDESGMPKERFSAEFPKEGPSILRIQQVVRGDSAAYFCASSPEDRRNTEAFFGQGTRLTVV.

Only a few counts were recorded for this clone. This chain joins TRBV14 and TRBJ2-7; possible D gene TRBD2, 5 bases. There are 15 residues in the CDR3. With 1 base removed from V and 9 bases from J, the gap between germline ends came to 19 bases. Germline V gene lookup returns CDR1 SGHDN and CDR2 FVKESK. The CDR3 region has the DNA TGTGCCAGCAGCCAAGCCACTGCGGGTTTCCTAATGCAGTACTTC. Translating gives CASSQATAGFLMQYF.

The V gene is TRBV7-9, the J gene TRBJ2-5; 7 bases fit TRBD2. The CDR3 is 16 amino acids. The V gene end was trimmed by 3 bases and the J gene end by 3 bases; junction bases not matched to a gene: 10. Germline V gene lookup returns CDR1 SEHNR and CDR2 FQNEAQ (reference sequence). CDR3 amino acids: CASSFHVWAGEETQYF. CDR3 DNA: TGTGCCAGCAGCTTTCACGTGTGGGCGGGAGAAGAGACCCAGTACTTC. Based on the CDR3 plus reference TRBV7-9 and TRBJ2-5, the full variable domain is DTGVSQNPRHKITKRGQNVTFRCDPISEHNRLYWYRQTLGQGPEFLTYFQNEAQLEKSRLLSDRFSAERPKGSFSTLEIQRTEQGDSAMYLCASSFHVWAGEETQYFGPGTRLLVL.

This chain uses TRBV6-1 with TRBJ1-5; no reliable D call. The V end was cut by 4 bases, the J end by 0 bases, with 10 bases between. This CDR3 contains 15 residues. Germline V gene sequence: CDR1 MNHNS, CDR2 SASEGT. The CDR3 is CASSVMRHSNQPQHF. CDR3 nucleotides: TGTGCCAGCAGTGTAATGCGTCATAGCAATCAGCCCCAGCATTTT.

The genes are TRBV7-2 and TRBJ2-7, with TRBD2 identical over 7 bases. V lost 1 base, J lost 1 base, and 7 bases stayed unmatched. The germline gives CDR1 SGHTA, CDR2 FQGNSA. The CDR3 consists of 16 residues. CDR3: CASSLGWSSGSYEQYF. CDR3 nucleotides: TGTGCCAGCAGCTTAGGGTGGTCTAGCGGATCCTACGAGCAGTACTTC.

This chain connects TRBV29-1 to TRBJ2-3; maybe TRBD2 (5 bases). The V gene lost 7 bases and the J gene lost 5 bases, with 16 bases spanning the gap. CDR1 and CDR2 from the germline V gene are SQVTM and ANQGSEA. This CDR3 is 13 amino acids long. CDR3 amino acids: CSASGPAGDTQYF. The CDR3 coding sequence is TGCAGCGCTTCGGGCCCGGCGGGAGATACGCAGTATTTT.

This clone was picked up a small number of times. The chain recombines TRBV19 with TRBJ2-7; TRBD2 might be the D (6 bases). The CDR3 has 13 residues. The V gene's germline CDR1 is LNHDA and CDR2 SQIVND (reference sequence). Trimming pared 5 bases from V and 6 bases from J, leaving 14 bases between. CDR3 nucleotides: TGTGCCAGTAGTTCCCGACTAGTTCCCGAGCAGTACTTC. Amino acid sequence: CASSSRLVPEQYF.

The chain is built from TRBV5-6 and TRBJ2-3; TRBD1 is a possible D gene (8 bases). CDR1 is SGHDT, CDR2 YYEEEE, per germline. This CDR3 spans 17 amino acids. The V and J ends lost 4 bases and 1 base respectively, with 19 bases between them. CDR3 coding DNA: TGTGCCAGCAGCCCCTTAACAGGGGGGGTGGGCACAGATACGCAGTATTTT. This gives the protein CASSPLTGGVGTDTQYF.

The genes are TRBV7-8 and TRBJ2-1; 7 bases agree with TRBD2. The CDR3 has 17 residues. Trimming removed 5 bases from V and 5 bases from J; junction bases left unmatched: 15. Germline assignment: CDR1 SGHVS and CDR2 FQNEAQ. The CDR3 nucleotides are TGTGCCAGCAGCCCAGCGCAGGGAGGGCTAGCGGACAATGAGCAGTTCTTC. It is translated as CASSPAQGGLADNEQFF.

This clone occurred once. The rearrangement joins TRBV7-2 to TRBJ2-7, with D perhaps matching TRBD2 (7 bases). Germline lookup yields CDR1 SGHTA and CDR2 FQGNSA. CDR3 length equals 21 residues. The V end was cut by 0 bases, the J end by 1 base, with 28 bases between. The CDR3 bases are TGTGCCAGCAGCTTAGCGGGACACGCAAGACTAGCTCAACACCGTTCCTACGAGCAGTACTTC. Amino acid sequence: CASSLAGHARLAQHRSYEQYF. The variable domain in full, completed from reference TRBV7-2 and TRBJ2-7, reads GAGVSQSPSNKVTEKGKDVELRCDPISGHTALYWYRQSLGQGLEFLIYFQGNSAPDKSGLPSDRFSAERTGGSVSTLTIQRTQQEDSAVYLCASSLAGHARLAQHRSYEQYFGPGTRLTVT.

This clone was seen only once. The chain employs TRBV28 and TRBJ2-7; 9 nucleotides agree with TRBD1. The CDR3 has 14 residues. V shed 5 bases and J 6 bases; nucleotides not matched to a gene: 8. Germline V lookup: CDR1 MDHEN, CDR2 SYDVKM. CDR3 DNA sequence: TGTGCCAGCAGTGGGGGGACAGGGTTCGTCGAGCAGTACTTC. Amino acids: CASSGGTGFVEQYF.

CDR3 nucleotide sequence: TGTGCCAGCAGTTTAATCTTCAGGACTAATCAGCCCCAGCATTTT. Its protein is CASSLIFRTNQPQHF. The V and J genes are TRBV28 and TRBJ1-5; no firm D call. Per germline, CDR1 MDHEN and CDR2 SYDVKM. This CDR3 contains 15 residues. V lost 2 bases, J lost 4 bases, and 12 bases lay in between.